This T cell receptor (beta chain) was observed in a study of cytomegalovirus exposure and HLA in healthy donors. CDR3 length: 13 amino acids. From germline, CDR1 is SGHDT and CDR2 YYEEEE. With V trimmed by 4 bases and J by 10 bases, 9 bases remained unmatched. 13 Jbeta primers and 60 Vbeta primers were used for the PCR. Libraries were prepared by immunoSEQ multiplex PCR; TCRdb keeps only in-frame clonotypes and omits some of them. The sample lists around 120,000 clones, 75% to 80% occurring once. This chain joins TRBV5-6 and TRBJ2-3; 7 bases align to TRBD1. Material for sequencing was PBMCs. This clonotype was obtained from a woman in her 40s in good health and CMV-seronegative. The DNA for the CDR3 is TGTGCCAGCAGCACCCCTGACAGGGCGGCGCAGTATTTT. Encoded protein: CASSTPDRAAQYF. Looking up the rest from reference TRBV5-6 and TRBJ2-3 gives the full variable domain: DAGVTQSPTHLIKTRGQQVTLRCSPKSGHDTVSWYQQALGQGPQFIFQYYEEEERQRGNFPDRFSGHQFPNYSSELNVNALLLGDSALYLCASSTPDRAAQYFGPGTRLTVL.